Below, 26 T cell receptor beta chains from the same sample are listed, as sequenced in a study of cytomegalovirus exposure and HLA in healthy donors. PCR primers comprised 60 Vbeta and 13 Jbeta primers. TCRdb's copy holds only in-frame clones and misses some; the assay was immunoSEQ multiplex PCR. This table holds around 170,000 clones, over 75% found once. The sequenced material came from PBMCs. The source is a man in his forties in good health and CMV-seropositive.

The chain carries TRBV7-2 and TRBJ2-5, with 8 bases fitting TRBD2. The CDR3 contains 14 residues. Trimming removed 3 bases from V and 4 bases from J; junction bases left unmatched: 4. Germline V lookup: CDR1 SGHTA, CDR2 FQGNSA. The CDR3 region is CASSFGGARETQYF. CDR3 in DNA: TGTGCCAGCAGCTTCGGGGGGGCCAGAGAGACCCAGTACTTC.

The V and J genes are TRBV7-3 and TRBJ1-2; 8 nucleotides line up with TRBD1. Trimming removed 0 bases from V and 3 bases from J; junction bases left unmatched: 3. The CDR3 length is 15 residues. Germline values: CDR1 SGHTA, CDR2 FQGTGA. This CDR3 is CASSLTGQGHYGYTF. The CDR3 region has the DNA TGTGCCAGCAGCTTAACCGGACAGGGCCACTATGGCTACACCTTC.

The chain links TRBV2 to TRBJ1-4; D perhaps matches TRBD1 (5 bases). V lost 7 bases, J lost 8 bases, and 14 bases lay in between. Looked up from germline, CDR1 is SNHLY and CDR2 is FYNNEI. This CDR3 contains 13 residues. DNA for the CDR3: TGTGCCAGCATGCGGGGGGGAGGGGAAAAACTGTTTTTT. Protein sequence: CASMRGGGEKLFF.

This clone was seen only a few times. One end of the junction does not line up with germline, which may come from a read error. The V and J genes are TRBV7-7 and TRBJ2-1, with a possible D match to TRBD2 (5 bases). Germline-derived CDR1 and CDR2 are SSHAT and FNYEAQ (reference sequence). This CDR3 has 13 amino acids. CDR3: CASSLSGWGEQFF. The CDR3 nucleotides are TGTGCTAGCAGCTTGTCGGGGTGGGGTGAGCAGTTCTTC.

The chain uses TRBV7-3 and TRBJ2-3, with D possibly TRBD2 on 5 matching bases. The CDR3 is 14 amino acids. Germline V gene lookup returns CDR1 SGHTA and CDR2 FQGTGA. V dropped 1 base and J dropped 6 bases, with 11 bases sitting between them. CDR3 amino acids: CASSLRGSGDTQYF. The CDR3 region has the DNA TGTGCCAGCAGCTTAAGGGGATCGGGGGATACGCAGTATTTT. Complete variable domain (other parts from reference TRBV7-3 and TRBJ2-3): GAGVSQTPSNKVTEKGKYVELRCDPISGHTALYWYRQSLGQGPEFLIYFQGTGAADDSGLPNDRFFAVRPEGSVSTLKIQRTERGDSAVYLCASSLRGSGDTQYFGPGTRLTVL.

This rearrangement joins TRBV7-8 to TRBJ1-5, with TRBD1 matching over 9 bases. Germline loops: CDR1 SGHVS, CDR2 FQNEAQ. This CDR3 has 15 residues. V gave up 0 bases and J gave up 7 bases; unmatched junction bases: 4. This CDR3 is CASSLARTGDQPQHF. CDR3 coding DNA: TGTGCCAGCAGCTTAGCCCGGACAGGGGACCAGCCCCAGCATTTT.

This clone was found once. V gene TRBV5-5 combines with J gene TRBJ2-4; the match to TRBD1 covers 10 bases. This CDR3 region has 15 residues. The V gene's germline CDR1 is SGHKS and CDR2 YYEKEE (reference sequence). V lost 0 bases and J lost 9; bases outside the gene matches: 6. The CDR3 DNA reads TGTGCCAGCAGCTTGGCTGACAGGGGGCATCGCATTCAGTACTTC. Amino acids: CASSLADRGHRIQYF.

This sequence joins TRBV27 and TRBJ2-7; 7 bases agree with TRBD1. There are 14 residues in the CDR3. The V segment lost 5 bases and the J segment 0 bases; nucleotides outside the gene matches: 4. CDR1 is MNHEY, CDR2 SMNVEV, per germline (reference sequence). The CDR3 protein is CASSRQGSSYEQYF. CDR3 coding DNA: TGTGCCAGCAGTAGACAGGGCAGCTCCTACGAGCAGTACTTC.

The chain is built from TRBV19 and TRBJ2-1; D might be TRBD1 (6 bases). Germline values: CDR1 LNHDA, CDR2 SQIVND (reference sequence). V lost 4 bases and J 2 bases, leaving 12 bases between the germline ends. The CDR3 loop spans 15 amino acids. In DNA form, the CDR3 reads TGTGCCAGTAGTACCCCTCAGGGGACCTACAATGAGCAGTTCTTC. This sequence encodes CASSTPQGTYNEQFF.

The chain combines TRBV27 with TRBJ1-2, with D possibly matching TRBD1 (6 bases). V lost 2 bases and J lost 4, with 17 bases in between. Germline assignment: CDR1 MNHEY and CDR2 SMNVEV (reference sequence). This CDR3 region has 16 residues. The CDR3 spells CASSLVGGRDFYGYTF. Written as DNA, the CDR3 is TGTGCCAGCAGTTTAGTCGGGGGGCGAGACTTCTATGGCTACACCTTC.

The gene calls are TRBV7-9 and TRBJ1-1; D possibly corresponds to TRBD1 (5 bases). V was shortened by 5 bases and J by 3 bases, with 10 bases between the two germline ends. The CDR3 runs 13 residues. Germline loops: CDR1 SEHNR, CDR2 FQNEAQ (reference sequence). DNA of the CDR3: TGTGCCAGCAGCGTAACAGGCTACACTGAAGCTTTCTTT. This gives the protein CASSVTGYTEAFF.

In its sample, this clone was seen once. The chain combines TRBV19 with TRBJ2-1, with a weak D call TRBD2 (6 bases). Germline-derived CDR1 and CDR2 are LNHDA and SQIVND (reference sequence). The V end was cut by 3 bases, the J end by 7 bases, with 10 bases between. The CDR3 length is 13 residues. Here the CDR3 DNA reads TGTGCCAGTAGTATGAGGGCGGGGAATGAGCAGTTCTTC. Its protein is CASSMRAGNEQFF.

The V call is TRBV10-3, the J call TRBJ2-7; 12 bases map to TRBD1. Germline V gene data show CDR1 as ENHRY and CDR2 as SYGVKD. The CDR3 loop spans 13 amino acids. Unmatched junction bases numbered 5, after V lost 10 bases and J lost 4 bases. CDR3 DNA: TGTGCCACGGGGACAGGGGGCGGATACGAGCAGTACTTC. It is translated as CATGTGGGYEQYF.

The CDR3 DNA is TGTGCCAGCAGCTTAGCGCTAGGAGGGAGCGGTGAGCAGTTCTTC. Amino acid sequence: CASSLALGGSGEQFF. This chain uses TRBV7-2 with TRBJ2-1; TRBD2 is a possible D gene (6 bases). V lost 0 bases and J lost 9, with 15 bases in between. The CDR3 sequence is 15 residues long. The germline CDR1 and CDR2 sequences are SGHTA and FQGNSA.

This sequence joins TRBV11-3 and TRBJ1-1; 7 bases line up with TRBD1. The CDR3 covers 12 residues. Trimming cost V 5 bases and J 6 bases; bases outside gene matches: 3. The germline gives CDR1 SGHNT, CDR2 YENEEA. The CDR3 here is CASSPGTAEAFF. CDR3 in DNA: TGTGCCAGCAGCCCCGGGACAGCTGAAGCTTTCTTT.

The chain has TRBV27 and TRBJ2-3; 14 nucleotides align to TRBD2. Germline values: CDR1 MNHEY, CDR2 SMNVEV (reference sequence). Losses at the gene ends were 10 bases for V and 3 bases for J; bases not matched to a gene: 3. The CDR3 runs 14 residues. CDR3: CATRTSGGTDTQYF. CDR3 in DNA: TGTGCCACACGGACTAGCGGGGGGACAGATACGCAGTATTTT.

This chain connects TRBV4-2 to TRBJ2-2; 7 bases are shared with TRBD2. Germline loops: CDR1 LGHNA, CDR2 YNFKEQ. The CDR3 has 16 amino acids. V trimming: 0 bases; J trimming: 3 bases; junction bases outside the gene matches: 4. The CDR3 DNA sequence: TGTGCCAGCAGCCAAGACGGGCTAGCGGACACCGGGGAGCTGTTTTTT. Its protein is CASSQDGLADTGELFF.

The chain combines TRBV5-1 with TRBJ1-3, with 7 bases that match TRBD1. CDR3 size: 15 residues. The V segment lost 4 bases and the J segment 2 bases; nucleotides outside the gene matches: 6. Germline CDR1 is SGHRS and CDR2 is YFSETQ. Here the CDR3 DNA reads TGCGCCAGCAGCCTCGGGACAGAGGCTGGAAACACCATATATTTT. This codes for CASSLGTEAGNTIYF. The variable domain in full, with the rest retrieved from reference TRBV5-1 and TRBJ1-3, is KAGVTQTPRYLIKTRGQQVTLSCSPISGHRSVSWYQQTPGQGLQFLFEYFSETQRNKGNFPGRFSGRQFSNSRSEMNVSTLELGDSALYLCASSLGTEAGNTIYFGEGSWLTVV.

CDR3 in DNA: TGTGCCAGCAGCTTAAGATTACTAGCGGGGGGGCACAATGAGCAGTTCTTC. Translation: CASSLRLLAGGHNEQFF. This sequence joins TRBV7-3 and TRBJ2-1; 13 bases line up with TRBD2. From germline, CDR1 is SGHTA and CDR2 FQGTGA. This CDR3 has 17 residues. The J segment lost 5 bases and the V segment lost 1 base, leaving 5 bases of the junction unmatched.

This clone was seen just once. CDR3 nucleotides: TGTGCCAGCAGACTTGGGGGGGCTCTCACCGGGGAGCTGTTTTTT. Its translation is CASRLGGALTGELFF. The rearrangement joins TRBV28 to TRBJ2-2; perhaps TRBD2 as D (7 bases). Trimming removed 6 bases from V and 4 bases from J, with 15 bases in between. CDR3 length: 15 residues. The germline V gene encodes CDR1 MDHEN and CDR2 SYDVKM.

The CDR3 region is CASSLVASTDTQYF. The DNA of the CDR3 is TGTGCCAGCAGCTTAGTGGCTAGCACAGATACGCAGTATTTT. J is TRBJ2-3 and V is TRBV7-9; D is unclear. This CDR3 spans 14 amino acids. Germline V gene data show CDR1 as SEHNR and CDR2 as FQNEAQ (reference sequence). V lost 1 base, J lost 0 bases, and 5 bases lay in between.

CDR3 sequence reads: CAWSVANEQFF. The CDR3 nucleotides are TGTGCCTGGAGTGTAGCGAATGAGCAGTTCTTC. V gene TRBV30 combines with J gene TRBJ2-1; D gene unclear. The CDR3 is 11 amino acids. The V end was cut by 0 bases, the J end by 7 bases, with 4 bases between. The germline V gene encodes CDR1 GTSNPN and CDR2 SVGIG (reference sequence).

The V call is TRBV11-1, the J call TRBJ2-3; the D is unclear. CDR3 length: 14 residues. The V gene's germline CDR1 is SGHAT and CDR2 FQDESV (reference sequence). Trimming shortened V by 4 bases and J by 2 bases, and 10 bases separated the two germline ends. The chain's CDR3 is CASSSRRVTDTQYF. The CDR3 nucleotides read TGTGCCAGCAGCTCACGCCGGGTCACAGATACGCAGTATTTT.

V and J are TRBV9 and TRBJ2-3, with 9 positions matching TRBD2. This CDR3 contains 15 residues. The germline gives CDR1 SGDLS, CDR2 YYNGEE. V was clipped by 3 bases and J by 2 bases; unmatched bases: 4. CDR3 nucleotide sequence: TGTGCCAGCAGCGGAGCGGGGGGAATCACAGATACGCAGTATTTT. It is translated as CASSGAGGITDTQYF. Combining the CDR3 with reference TRBV9 and TRBJ2-3 gives the whole variable domain DSGVTQTPKHLITATGQRVTLRCSPRSGDLSVYWYQQSLDQGLQFLIQYYNGEERAKGNILERFSAQQFPDLHSELNLSSLELGDSALYFCASSGAGGITDTQYFGPGTRLTVL.

The chain uses TRBV10-2 and TRBJ2-3, with 12 bases fitting TRBD2. The V and J ends lost 3 bases and 10 bases, in that order; junction bases with no gene match: 5. CDR3 length: 14 residues. Germline V gene data show CDR1 as WSHSY and CDR2 as SAAADI. In DNA form, the CDR3 reads TGCGCCAGCAGTGATCGACTAGCGGGGGATGCGCAGTATTTT. Translation: CASSDRLAGDAQYF.

This rearrangement joins TRBV7-9 to TRBJ2-7; 7 bases match TRBD2. J was trimmed by 4 bases and V by 3 bases; bases with no gene match: 6. The CDR3 length is 14 residues. Germline V lookup: CDR1 SEHNR, CDR2 FQNEAQ (reference sequence). Here the CDR3 DNA reads TGTGCCAGCAGCTTGGCTAGCGGTGGATACGAGCAGTACTTC. It yields the protein CASSLASGGYEQYF.